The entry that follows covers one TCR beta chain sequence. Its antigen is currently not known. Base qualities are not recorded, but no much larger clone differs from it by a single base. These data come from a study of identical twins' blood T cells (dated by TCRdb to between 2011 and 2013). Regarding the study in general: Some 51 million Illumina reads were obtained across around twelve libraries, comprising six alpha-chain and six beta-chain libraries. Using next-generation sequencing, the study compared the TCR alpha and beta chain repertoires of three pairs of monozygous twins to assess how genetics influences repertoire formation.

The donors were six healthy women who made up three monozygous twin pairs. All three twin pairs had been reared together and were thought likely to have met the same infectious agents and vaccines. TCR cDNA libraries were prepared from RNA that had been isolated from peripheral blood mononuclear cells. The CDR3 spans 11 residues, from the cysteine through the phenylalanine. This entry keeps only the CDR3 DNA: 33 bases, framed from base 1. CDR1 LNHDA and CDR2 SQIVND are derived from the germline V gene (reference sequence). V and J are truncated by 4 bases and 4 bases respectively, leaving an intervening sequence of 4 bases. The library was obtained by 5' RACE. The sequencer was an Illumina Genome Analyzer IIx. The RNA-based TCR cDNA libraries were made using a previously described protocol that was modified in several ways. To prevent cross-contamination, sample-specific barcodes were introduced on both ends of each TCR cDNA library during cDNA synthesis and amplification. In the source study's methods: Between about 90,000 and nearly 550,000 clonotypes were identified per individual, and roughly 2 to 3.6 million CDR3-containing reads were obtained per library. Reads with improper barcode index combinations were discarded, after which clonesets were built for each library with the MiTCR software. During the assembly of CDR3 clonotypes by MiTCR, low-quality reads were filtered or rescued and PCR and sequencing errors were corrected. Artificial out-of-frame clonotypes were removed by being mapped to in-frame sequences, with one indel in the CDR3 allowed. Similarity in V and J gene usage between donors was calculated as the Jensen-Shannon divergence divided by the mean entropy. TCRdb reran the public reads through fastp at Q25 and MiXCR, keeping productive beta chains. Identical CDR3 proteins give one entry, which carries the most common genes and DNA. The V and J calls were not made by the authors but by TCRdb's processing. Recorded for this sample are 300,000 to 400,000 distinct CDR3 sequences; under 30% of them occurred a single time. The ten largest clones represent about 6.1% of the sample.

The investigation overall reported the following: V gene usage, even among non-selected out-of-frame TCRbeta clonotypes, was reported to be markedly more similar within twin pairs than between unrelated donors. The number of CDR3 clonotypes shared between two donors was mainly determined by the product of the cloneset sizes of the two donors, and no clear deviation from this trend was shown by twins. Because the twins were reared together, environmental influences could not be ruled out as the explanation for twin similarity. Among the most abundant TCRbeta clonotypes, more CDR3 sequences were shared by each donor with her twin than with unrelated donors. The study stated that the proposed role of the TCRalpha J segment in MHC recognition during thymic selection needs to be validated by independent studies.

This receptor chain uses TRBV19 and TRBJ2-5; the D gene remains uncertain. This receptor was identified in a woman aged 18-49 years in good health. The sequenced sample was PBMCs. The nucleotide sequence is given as TGTGCCAGTAGTAGGGGAGAGACCCAGTACTTC. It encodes CASSRGETQYF. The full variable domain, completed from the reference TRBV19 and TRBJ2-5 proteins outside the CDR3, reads DGGITQSPKYLFRKEGQNVTLSCEQNLNHDAMYWYRQDPGQGLRLIYYSQIVNDFQKGDIAEGYSVSREKKESFPLTVTSAQKNPTAFYLCASSRGETQYFGPGTRLLVL.